The 11 T cell receptor beta chains presented below share a single source sample, sequenced in a study of T cell responses to AZD1222 COVID-19 vaccine. The method was immunoSEQ multiplex PCR; TCRdb's version includes in-frame clones alone and lacks a portion of them. The sample yields 150,000 or so clones, roughly nine tenths seen once. Sample: peripheral blood, taken on day 0 of AZD1222 vaccination. Receptor source: an adult in good health.

The J gene is TRBJ1-6, the V gene TRBV18; D is unresolved. Germline CDR1 KGHSH, CDR2 LQKENI. The ends were cut back, 2 bases at V and 7 bases at J, with 6 bases in the middle. The length of the CDR3 is 13 residues. CDR3 loop: CASSPDGNSPLHF. DNA of the CDR3: TGTGCCAGCTCACCAGACGGAAATTCACCCCTCCACTTT.

The chain joins TRBV5-1 to TRBJ2-7; D may be TRBD1 (5 bases). The CDR3 loop spans 14 amino acids. Germline CDR1 reads SGHRS; CDR2 reads YFSETQ. V was clipped by 2 bases and J by 4 bases, with 13 bases between them. The CDR3 DNA is TGCGCCAGCAGCTTTAATGACAGAGTTTACGAGCAGTACTTC. It translates to CASSFNDRVYEQYF.

The V gene is TRBV27, the J gene TRBJ1-2, with a tentative D call TRBD1 (6 bases). The CDR3 runs to 14 residues. V dropped 2 bases and J dropped 4 bases, with 11 bases sitting between them. CDR1 and CDR2 (germline): MNHEY, SMNVEV (reference sequence). The CDR3 region is CASSLRGAGYGYTF. In nucleotides, the CDR3 is TGTGCCAGCAGTTTAAGGGGGGCCGGCTATGGCTACACCTTC.

This chain links TRBV27 with TRBJ2-7; perhaps TRBD2 as D (6 bases). Trimming removed 6 bases at V and 0 bases at J, with 9 bases between. Germline V gene lookup returns CDR1 MNHEY and CDR2 SMNVEV (reference sequence). The CDR3 loop spans 13 amino acids. The CDR3 here is CASSGRSSYEQYF. The CDR3 nucleotides read TGTGCCAGCAGCGGGAGAAGCTCCTACGAGCAGTACTTC.

The chain combines TRBV18 with TRBJ2-5; D possibly corresponds to TRBD1 (5 bases). CDR1 is KGHSH and CDR2 is LQKENI in the germline V gene. The CDR3 has 13 residues. V lost 3 bases and J 4 bases, leaving 9 bases between the germline ends. The DNA of the CDR3 is TGTGCCAGCTCACCTATCCAGGGAGAGACCCAGTACTTC. It yields the protein CASSPIQGETQYF.

V gene TRBV6-5 combines with J gene TRBJ1-3; TRBD1 might be the D (5 bases). CDR1 is MNHEY, CDR2 SVGAGI, per germline. The CDR3 covers 16 residues. V shed 3 bases and J shed 0 bases, with 12 bases lying between them. Here the CDR3 DNA reads TGTGCCAGCAGTTATAGGTCAGGGAGCTCTGGAAACACCATATATTTT. Residues: CASSYRSGSSGNTIYF.

The V gene is TRBV5-1, the J gene TRBJ2-2, with 7 nucleotides matching TRBD1. The trim removed 3 bases at V and 4 bases at J, leaving 6 bases unmatched. The CDR3 spans 15 residues. The germline gives CDR1 SGHRS, CDR2 YFSETQ. As DNA, the CDR3 is TGCGCCAGCAGCTCTAGGGGGCATGGCACCGGGGAGCTGTTTTTT. Residues: CASSSRGHGTGELFF.

The chain joins TRBV3-1 (or the pseudogene TRBV3-2) to TRBJ1-4; 8 positions match TRBD1. Germline CDR1 and CDR2: LGHDT and YNNKEL (reference sequence). The CDR3 has 13 residues. V lost 8 bases, J lost 4 bases, and 3 bases stayed unmatched. CDR3 nucleotides: TGTGCCAGCGCAACAGGGGGTAATGAAAAACTGTTTTTT. Translated: CASATGGNEKLFF.

The chain uses TRBV5-4 and TRBJ1-4, with 10 bases matching TRBD1. Germline V gene data show CDR1 as SGHNT and CDR2 as YYREEE (reference sequence). V dropped 4 bases and J dropped 8; count of bases not matched to a gene: 8. This CDR3 contains 15 residues. CDR3 in DNA: TGTGCCAGCAGCCAAAAGACAGGGGGCAAGGAAAAACTGTTTTTT. It is translated as CASSQKTGGKEKLFF. The complete variable domain, with remaining parts taken from reference TRBV5-4 and TRBJ1-4, reads ETGVTQSPTHLIKTRGQQVTLRCSSQSGHNTVSWYQQALGQGPQFIFQYYREEENGRGNFPPRFSGLQFPNYSSELNVNALELDDSALYLCASSQKTGGKEKLFFGSGTQLSVL.

The chain uses TRBV6-5 and TRBJ2-3, with 10 bases fitting TRBD2. Germline CDR1 is MNHEY and CDR2 is SVGAGI. J gave up 2 bases and V 6 bases, and 5 bases lay outside the gene matches. The CDR3 runs 15 residues. CDR3 coding DNA: TGTGCCAGCAGCCGGACTAGCGGAGACACAGATACGCAGTATTTT. It codes for CASSRTSGDTDTQYF.

The chain combines TRBV10-1 with TRBJ2-7; the D gene is possibly TRBD1 (6 bases). V lost 8 bases, J lost 5 bases, and 10 bases lay in between. There are 11 residues in the CDR3. Germline CDR1 WNHNN, CDR2 SYGVQD (reference sequence). CDR3 protein: CASGQLDEQYF. CDR3 DNA: TGCGCCAGCGGACAGCTGGACGAGCAGTACTTC.